This T cell receptor (beta chain) was found in a study of tumor and adjacent non-tumor tissue in lung cancer. As for the study in general: Aged about 30 to 76 years, patients included roughly eleven men and a few women with stage I to III disease. The study's findings and limits: Tumor TCR diversity, when higher, was linked to shorter survival.

The library came from three nested PCR rounds adapted from ARM-PCR protocols. TCRdb reanalysed the multiplex PCR reads using MiXCR and keeps one entry per CDR3 protein. The top ten clones hold less than 50% of a sample with 70,000 to 95,000 distinct CDR3 sequences, just over 75% of them seen once. No cell sorting was done before RNA was extracted from the tissue. The normal lung tissue was taken more than 3 cm from the tumor edge. Between August and November 2014, newly diagnosed, chemotherapy-naive lung cancer patients underwent thoracic surgery in China. Worth noting for this clonotype: What it recognizes is unknown. The germline gene is not matched at one end of the junction; a read error may be the cause.

Germline CDR1 reads SGHAT; CDR2 reads FQNNGV. The CDR3 contains 13 residues. The material sequenced was distant non-tumor lung tissue. The sequence was obtained from a man aged 65 to 79 with non-small cell lung cancer. The J gene is TRBJ2-2, the V gene TRBV11-2; D uncertain. The CDR3 DNA is TGTGCCAACAGCTTACAGCGTCGAAGGGAGCTGTTTTTT. Protein sequence: CANSLQRRRELFF.